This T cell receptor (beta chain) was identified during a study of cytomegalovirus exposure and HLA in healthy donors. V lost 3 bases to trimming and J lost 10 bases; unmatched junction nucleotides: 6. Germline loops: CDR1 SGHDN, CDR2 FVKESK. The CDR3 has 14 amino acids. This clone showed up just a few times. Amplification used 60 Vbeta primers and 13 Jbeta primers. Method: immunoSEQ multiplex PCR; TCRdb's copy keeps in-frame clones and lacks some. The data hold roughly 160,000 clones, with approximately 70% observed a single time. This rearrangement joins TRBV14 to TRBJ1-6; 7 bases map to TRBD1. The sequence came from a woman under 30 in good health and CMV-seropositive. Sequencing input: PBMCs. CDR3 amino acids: CASSQTGRGSPLHF. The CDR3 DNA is TGTGCCAGCAGCCAGACAGGGCGTGGATCACCCCTCCACTTT.